This T cell receptor (beta chain) appears in the sequencing data of a study of naive and memory T cell subsets. An equimolar mix of two oligonucleotides served as the beta constant-region primer for TRBC1 and TRBC2. Four rounds of PCR amplified the ligated cDNA using nested alpha and beta constant-region primers plus SP2. One entry per CDR3 protein results from TCRdb running MiXCR on the UMI-ligation and nested PCR reads. The sample yields about 160,000 distinct CDR3 sequences, 20% to 25% seen once. This clonotype was counted only a few times. Its antigen is unidentified. Study findings and constraints: Naive repertoires, especially CD8, held a few larger clonotypes, possibly memory cells re-expressing CD45RA.

Deletions cut 0 bases from V and 5 bases from J, with 13 bases between. CDR1 is MGHRA, CDR2 YSYEKL, per germline. This CDR3 spans 15 amino acids. Sequences were obtained from naive CD4+ T cells from blood. The rearrangement links TRBV4-1 to TRBJ1-2; D call uncertain. This clonotype was obtained from a human donor in good health. The CDR3 loop is CASSQDRQEIYGYTF. The CDR3 coding sequence is TGCGCCAGCAGCCAAGATCGTCAGGAGATATATGGCTACACCTTC.